A selection of T cell receptor beta chains follows, all from one sample in a study of regulatory T cells in long-lasting Graves disease. MiXCR, applied by TCRdb to the multiplex PCR reads, yields one record per CDR3 protein. The sample holds 350,000 to 550,000 distinct CDR3 sequences, roughly 17% seen once. This same sample was also taken into another study, of T cells in Graves' hyperthyroidism and ophthalmopathy.

The material sequenced was peripheral blood mononuclear cells (PBMCs), taken at new diagnosis, from a patient treated with antithyroid drugs. Source of these receptors: a young woman with Graves disease. Both conserved end residues are part of each CDR3. The D gene is left open where the match is weak. Some rows mark clone size as missing; the rest say once, few, many or name a class of expanded clone.

clone_size: few; d_call: .; v_call: TRBV14; j_call: TRBJ2-2; cdr3_aa: CASRGSNTGELFF; cdr3_nt: TGTGCCAGCAGAGGTTCGAACACCGGGGAGCTGTTTTTT
clone_size: many; d_call: .; v_call: TRBV5-6; j_call: TRBJ2-7; cdr3_aa: CASSLGQSSYEQYF; cdr3_nt: TGTGCCAGCAGTTTAGGGCAGAGCTCCTACGAGCAGTACTTC
clone_size: .; d_call: TRBD2; v_call: TRBV2; j_call: TRBJ2-5; cdr3_aa: CASSRDGTGGLQETRYF; cdr3_nt: TGTGCCAGCAGTCGGGATGGGACGGGAGGGCTCCAAGAGACCCGGTACTTC
clone_size: .; d_call: .; v_call: TRBV12-3/TRBV12-4; j_call: TRBJ2-7; cdr3_aa: CASSFLARVWEQYF; cdr3_nt: TGTGCCAGCAGTTTCCTAGCCCGAGTATGGGAGCAGTACTTC
clone_size: many; d_call: .; v_call: TRBV6-5; j_call: TRBJ2-7; cdr3_aa: CASSYRGYEQYF; cdr3_nt: TGTGCCAGCAGTTATCGGGGTTACGAGCAGTACTTC
clone_size: many; d_call: .; v_call: TRBV29-1; j_call: TRBJ2-1; cdr3_aa: CSVYWGYNEQFF; cdr3_nt: TGCAGCGTGTATTGGGGATACAATGAGCAGTTCTTC
clone_size: .; d_call: .; v_call: TRBV20-1; j_call: TRBJ1-5; cdr3_aa: CTAKRGQWVSGKQPQHF; cdr3_nt: TGCACCGCTAAGCGGGGGCAGTGGGTATCCGGCAAGCAGCCCCAGCATTTT
clone_size: many; d_call: TRBD2; v_call: TRBV4-2; j_call: TRBJ2-5; cdr3_aa: CASSQGTSGSYQETQYF; cdr3_nt: TGTGCCAGCAGCCAAGGGACTAGCGGTTCGTACCAAGAGACCCAGTACTTC
clone_size: many; d_call: TRBD2; v_call: TRBV2; j_call: TRBJ2-7; cdr3_aa: CASSGTSGYEQYF; cdr3_nt: TGTGCCAGCAGCGGGACTAGCGGTTACGAGCAGTACTTC
clone_size: few; d_call: TRBD2; v_call: TRBV18; j_call: TRBJ2-3; cdr3_aa: CASSPTPGRAPDTQYF; cdr3_nt: TGTGCCAGCTCACCAACCCCCGGGAGGGCCCCAGATACGCAGTATTTT
clone_size: .; d_call: TRBD1; v_call: TRBV7-9; j_call: TRBJ1-2; cdr3_aa: CASSSGTGALGYTF; cdr3_nt: TGTGCCAGCAGCTCCGGGACAGGGGCTTTGGGCTACACCTTC
clone_size: many; d_call: TRBD1; v_call: TRBV30; j_call: TRBJ1-2; cdr3_aa: CAWKGQGAGGYTF; cdr3_nt: TGTGCCTGGAAAGGACAGGGGGCTGGTGGCTACACCTTC
clone_size: few; d_call: .; v_call: TRBV28; j_call: TRBJ2-7; cdr3_aa: CASRSAGQEQYF; cdr3_nt: TGTGCCAGCAGGTCAGCGGGACAGGAGCAGTACTTC
clone_size: many; d_call: .; v_call: TRBV7-8; j_call: TRBJ2-2; cdr3_aa: CASSLVMSETNTGELFF; cdr3_nt: TGTGCCAGCAGCTTAGTGATGTCGGAGACGAACACCGGGGAGCTGTTTTTT
clone_size: many; d_call: TRBD2; v_call: TRBV12-3/TRBV12-4; j_call: TRBJ2-3; cdr3_aa: CASTSGTSGTNTQYF; cdr3_nt: TGTGCCAGCACCTCCGGGACTAGCGGAACTAATACGCAGTATTTT
clone_size: many; d_call: TRBD2; v_call: TRBV6-1; j_call: TRBJ2-3; cdr3_aa: CASKGTTSADTQYF; cdr3_nt: TGTGCCAGCAAGGGGACTACATCGGCAGATACGCAGTATTTT
clone_size: many; d_call: .; v_call: TRBV28; j_call: TRBJ1-1; cdr3_aa: CASTLLGDKVPEAFF; cdr3_nt: TGTGCCAGCACCCTCCTTGGAGACAAAGTACCCGAAGCTTTCTTT
clone_size: many; d_call: .; v_call: TRBV27; j_call: TRBJ2-7; cdr3_aa: CATSRGTGAYEQYF; cdr3_nt: TGTGCCACCTCCCGGGGTACAGGTGCCTACGAGCAGTACTTC
clone_size: many; d_call: TRBD1; v_call: TRBV11-2; j_call: TRBJ2-7; cdr3_aa: CASSLVGQGPNEQYF; cdr3_nt: TGTGCCAGCAGCTTAGTAGGACAGGGGCCTAACGAGCAGTACTTC
clone_size: .; d_call: .; v_call: TRBV6-5; j_call: TRBJ2-2; cdr3_aa: CASSYEGSGELFF; cdr3_nt: TGTGCCAGCAGTTACGAGGGATCCGGGGAGCTGTTTTTT
clone_size: many; d_call: .; v_call: TRBV6-1; j_call: TRBJ1-6; cdr3_aa: CASSEEGNSPLHF; cdr3_nt: TGTGCCAGCAGTGAAGAGGGTAATTCACCCCTCCACTTT
clone_size: many; d_call: .; v_call: TRBV14; j_call: TRBJ1-2; cdr3_aa: CASSQGRNYGYTF; cdr3_nt: TGTGCCAGCAGCCAGGGACGGAACTATGGCTACACCTTC
clone_size: few; d_call: .; v_call: TRBV7-6; j_call: TRBJ2-7; cdr3_aa: CASSNKDEQYF; cdr3_nt: TGTGCTAGCAGCAACAAGGACGAGCAGTACTTC
clone_size: few; d_call: .; v_call: TRBV19; j_call: TRBJ2-7; cdr3_aa: CASSRVHDEQYF; cdr3_nt: TGTGCCAGTAGCAGGGTACACGACGAGCAGTACTTC
clone_size: many; d_call: .; v_call: TRBV7-3; j_call: TRBJ2-2; cdr3_aa: CASSLDLTGELFF; cdr3_nt: TGTGCCAGCAGCTTAGACCTCACCGGGGAGCTGTTTTTT